This record covers a single T cell receptor beta chain. Germline CDR1 reads MRHNA; CDR2 reads SNTAGT. The CDR3 loop spans 13 amino acids. V was clipped by 6 bases and J by 5 bases, with 13 bases between them. TCRdb's copy holds only in-frame clones and misses some; the assay was immunoSEQ multiplex PCR. The table has around 29,000 clones, about 95% seen once. These data originate in a study of regulatory and conventional T cells in RAG deficiency. Conventional CD4+ T cells were sorted from blood as CD25-low CD127-high cells. These sequences were also reported in another study, on regulatory T cells. This second report adds: Amplification used 52 TRBV primers and 13 TRBJ primers.

This chain links TRBV6-4 with TRBJ1-1; D ambiguous. Sequenced sample: CD25- CD4+ T cells sorted from blood. The TCR was taken from a human donor in good health. CDR3 residues: CASSVKRGTEAFF. DNA for the CDR3: TGTGCCAGCAGCGTCAAAAGAGGTACTGAAGCTTTCTTT.